Each of the 10 T cell receptor beta chains below was sequenced from the same sample in a study of shared clonotypes between healthy human individuals (TCRdb year 2020). The library came from the immunoSEQ multiplex PCR assay. The table was pulled from immuneACCESS by TCRdb, which kept in-frame rearrangements only. Such tables lose some clones; where checked, under half of the loss comes from unresolved V genes, and the rest has no known cause. This sample comprises 2 million or so clones, 90% to 95% of them detected only once. The top ten hold around 0.13% of the sample. What was sequenced was naive CD4+ T cells sorted from blood. The cell subset or site label of this sample denotes: CD45RA+ positively selected. The receptor set was obtained from a man younger than 35 in good health.

This clone was observed once. The rearrangement joins TRBV10-3 to TRBJ2-7; D unresolved. The CDR3 covers 14 residues. Trimming stripped 1 base from V and 3 bases from J, with 10 bases between. Germline V CDR1 and CDR2: ENHRY, SYGVKD. CDR3 amino acids: CAISEYGNNYEQYF. In DNA, the CDR3 is TGTGCCATCAGTGAGTATGGCAATAACTACGAGCAGTACTTC.

This chain connects TRBV7-2 to TRBJ2-7; D is unresolved. CDR1 is SGHTA and CDR2 is FQGNSA in the germline V gene. CDR3 length: 11 amino acids. The V end lost 4 bases, the J end lost 6 bases, and 7 bases lay between the germline ends. Here the CDR3 reads CASSSTSEQYF. The CDR3 nucleotides read TGTGCCAGCAGCTCGACGAGCGAGCAGTACTTC.

This chain uses TRBV27 with TRBJ1-2; D is perhaps TRBD1 (5 bases). This CDR3 has 17 residues. Trimming left V 3 bases short and J 4 bases short, with 21 bases between. In germline, CDR1 is MNHEY, CDR2 SMNVEV (reference sequence). The CDR3 is CASSFWAGRGSIYGYTF. For the CDR3, the DNA is TGTGCCAGCAGTTTTTGGGCAGGGAGGGGATCTATCTATGGCTACACCTTC.

The chain couples TRBV7-2 to TRBJ2-7; a possible D gene is TRBD1 (5 bases). This CDR3 has 16 amino acids. Trimming pared 0 bases from V and 3 bases from J, leaving 15 bases between. The V gene's germline CDR1 is SGHTA and CDR2 FQGNSA. The CDR3 here is CASSLASTATYYEQYF. The CDR3 region has the DNA TGTGCCAGCAGCTTAGCGTCGACAGCTACTTACTACGAGCAGTACTTC.

Concerning this clone itself: Distinct nucleotide sequences in the sample also encode this CDR3. The chain is built from TRBV6-5 and TRBJ2-2; 9 positions agree with TRBD1. V was clipped by 7 bases and J by 5 bases; unmatched bases: 8. Germline V gene lookup returns CDR1 MNHEY and CDR2 SVGAGI. The length of the CDR3 is 15 residues. CDR3 region: CASNRDRVGTGELFF. The CDR3 DNA reads TGTGCCAGCAACCGGGACAGGGTTGGGACCGGGGAGCTGTTTTTT.

The J gene is TRBJ2-6, the V gene TRBV6-1; D is perhaps TRBD2 (6 bases). Germline lookup yields CDR1 MNHNS and CDR2 SASEGT. CDR3 length: 20 amino acids. V was pared by 3 bases and J by 0 bases, with 21 bases between. CDR3 nucleotides: TGTGCCAGCAGTGAGTTTGTTCCGGGACTGTTATCCTCTGGGGCCAACGTCCTGACTTTC. Translation: CASSEFVPGLLSSGANVLTF.

The chain couples TRBV6-1 to TRBJ1-1; D is perhaps TRBD1 (5 bases). Germline CDR1 and CDR2: MNHNS and SASEGT. This CDR3 has 13 residues. V lost 6 bases to trimming and J lost 2 bases, with 10 bases between them. The CDR3 region is CASRADRNTEAFF. In DNA form, the CDR3 reads TGTGCCAGCAGGGCTGACAGAAACACTGAAGCTTTCTTT.

This clone was seen a handful of times. This sequence joins TRBV11-2 and TRBJ2-5; 11 bases align to TRBD2. The CDR3 contains 15 residues. The trim removed 5 bases at V and 3 bases at J, leaving 5 bases unmatched. Germline assignment: CDR1 SGHAT and CDR2 FQNNGV. DNA for the CDR3: TGTGCCAGCAGCCCGGGACTAGCGGCCGAAGAGACCCAGTACTTC. Its translation is CASSPGLAAEETQYF.

This clone appeared a single time. This sequence joins TRBV9 and TRBJ1-1, with D hard to call. The CDR3 runs 15 residues. The germline gives CDR1 SGDLS, CDR2 YYNGEE. V shed 0 bases and J shed 6 bases, with 15 bases lying between them. The CDR3 is CASSVVTTAIPEAFF. DNA for the CDR3: TGTGCCAGCAGCGTAGTAACAACAGCCATTCCTGAAGCTTTCTTT.

As DNA, the CDR3 is TGTGCCAGCAGCTTAGGAACCCTAGCGGGAGTACGGCCTTACAATGAGCAGTTCTTC. It yields the protein CASSLGTLAGVRPYNEQFF. The gene calls are TRBV7-9 and TRBJ2-1, with TRBD2 matching over 10 bases. The V and J ends lost 1 base and 4 bases, in that order; junction bases with no gene match: 13. The CDR3 has 19 residues. Per the germline V gene, CDR1 is SEHNR and CDR2 is FQNEAQ (reference sequence). Supplemented by reference TRBV7-9 and TRBJ2-1, the full variable domain reads DTGVSQNPRHKITKRGQNVTFRCDPISEHNRLYWYRQTLGQGPEFLTYFQNEAQLEKSRLLSDRFSAERPKGSFSTLEIQRTEQGDSAMYLCASSLGTLAGVRPYNEQFFGPGTRLTVL.